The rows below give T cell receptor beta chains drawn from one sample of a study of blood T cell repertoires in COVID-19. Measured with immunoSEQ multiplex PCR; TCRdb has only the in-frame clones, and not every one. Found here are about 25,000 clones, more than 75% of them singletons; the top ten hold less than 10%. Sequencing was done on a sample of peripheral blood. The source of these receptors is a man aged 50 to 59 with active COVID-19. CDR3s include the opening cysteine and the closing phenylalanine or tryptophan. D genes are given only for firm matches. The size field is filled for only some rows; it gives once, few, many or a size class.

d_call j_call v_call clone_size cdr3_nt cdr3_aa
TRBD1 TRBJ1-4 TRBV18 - TGTGCCAGCTCCGCGACAGGGCTCGGTGAAAAACTGTTTTTT CASSATGLGEKLFF
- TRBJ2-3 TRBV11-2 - TGTGCCAGCAGCTTGTTTGCGGGGCTATACACAGATACGCAGTATTTT CASSLFAGLYTDTQYF
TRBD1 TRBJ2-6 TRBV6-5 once TGTGCCACCCTGACAGGGGGCGCTGGGGCCAACGTCCTGACTTTC CATLTGGAGANVLTF
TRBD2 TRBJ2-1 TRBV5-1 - TGCGCCAGCAGCTTGGGGGCGCAGCGGGGTCCCTACAATGAGCAGTTCTTC CASSLGAQRGPYNEQFF
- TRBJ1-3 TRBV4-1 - TGCGCCAGCAGCCAAGACAGGATCTCTGGAAACACCATATATTTT CASSQDRISGNTIYF
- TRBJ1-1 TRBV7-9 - TGTGCCAGCAGTTTGACTATGAACACTGAAGCTTTCTTT CASSLTMNTEAFF
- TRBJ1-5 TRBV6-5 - TGTGCCAGCACTAGCGTCGAGCCCCAGCATTTT CASTSVEPQHF
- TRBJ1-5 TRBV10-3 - TGTGCCATCAGGCAGGGGAGTGACAATCAGCCCCAGCATTTT CAIRQGSDNQPQHF
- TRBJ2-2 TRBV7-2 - TGTGCCAGCAGCCCGTCCTGGGGCCGGTTCTTAGGCGGGGAGCTGTTTTTT CASSPSWGRFLGGELFF
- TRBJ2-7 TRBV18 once TGTGCCAGCTCCACGAGAAAACAGGGTTCGGGCTACGAGCAGTACTTC CASSTRKQGSGYEQYF
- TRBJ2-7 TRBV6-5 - TGTGCCAGCAGTAGGAAACAGGGTTACTACGAGCAGTACTTC CASSRKQGYYEQYF
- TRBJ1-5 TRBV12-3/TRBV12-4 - TGTGCCAGCAGTTTGGGGGCAAATCAGCCCCAGCATTTT CASSLGANQPQHF
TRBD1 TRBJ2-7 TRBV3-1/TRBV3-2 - TGTGCCAGCAGCCCGGGGACAGGGTTTTACGAGCAGTACTTC CASSPGTGFYEQYF
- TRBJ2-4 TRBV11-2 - TGTGCCAGCAGCCACAGTAGGGGACTAGCCAAAAACATTCAGTACTTC CASSHSRGLAKNIQYF
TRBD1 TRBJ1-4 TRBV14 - TGTGCCAGCAGCCAGGGACAGGGGTGGAAACTGTTTTTT CASSQGQGWKLFF
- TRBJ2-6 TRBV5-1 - TGCGCCAGCAGCTTGTGGCCGGGTTCGGGGGCCAACGTCCTGACTTTC CASSLWPGSGANVLTF